This T cell receptor beta chain was identified during a study of regulatory T cells in long-lasting Graves disease (TCRdb year 2021). Turning to the overall study: To count as having persistent Graves' disease, a patient had to have received antithyroid drug treatment for over 5 years with TSH receptor autoantibodies remaining persistently positive. The study was conducted in China and was registered as a clinical trial. In the clinical cohort, patients with persistent Graves' disease had used antithyroid drugs for an average of roughly 10 years. Patients with persistent Graves' disease were compared with patients with newly diagnosed Graves' disease using TCR sequencing and RNA sequencing of peripheral blood. A total of around 35 samples underwent TCR sequencing, from about 13 patients with persistent Graves' disease and 20 or so patients with newly diagnosed Graves' disease.

Reading from cysteine to phenylalanine, the CDR3 counts 14 amino acids. Here the CDR3 DNA is all that survives: 42 bases in frame from base 1. The germline V gene yields MDHEN for CDR1 and SYDVKM for CDR2. V is clipped by 1 base and J by 10 bases, and the sequence between their germline boundaries is 16 bases long. The investigation overall reported the following: Persistent patients shared more public clonotypes among themselves (under 3,000) than newly diagnosed patients did (more than 950). The study examined only peripheral blood because the primary lesion, thyroid tissue, could not be accessed. The authors acknowledged the small sample size as a limitation that may reduce accuracy. Compared with newly diagnosed patients, patients with persistent Graves' disease had lower TCR Shannon entropy and fewer highly expanded clones, which suggests clonal expansion. Only the TCR beta chain was sequenced and analyzed. Preferential use of TRBV28, TRBJ1-2 and TRBJ2-5 was observed in persistent disease, whereas TRBV20-1 and TRBJ2-1 were favored in newly diagnosed disease.

The time point label on this specimen signifies: persistent/refractory GD, antithyroid drugs over 5 years with positive TRAb. RNA was extracted from PBMCs in TRIzol for both TCR sequencing and RNA sequencing. The diagnosis of Graves' disease was made according to American Thyroid Association guidelines. Recruitment of patients was carried out at an endocrinology department in Xi'an, China. Each patient gave approximately 10 milliliters of peripheral blood, collected in an EDTA anticoagulant tube. PBMCs were isolated by Ficoll Paque Plus density gradient separation without further T cell sorting. An Agilent 2100 Bioanalyzer and agarose gel were used to assess RNA quality, and a NanoDrop 2000 was used to measure RNA concentration. This clonotype was found many times. Its target antigen remains unknown. One base away there is no much larger clone; base qualities are not given. The library was produced with multiplex PCR. The sample was run on an Illumina HiSeq 4000. To build TCR beta libraries, CDR3 regions were amplified by Arm-PCR using iRepertoire HTBI primers. PCR products were gel purified before sequencing. The source study handled its data this way. Gene usage analysis of CDR3 amino acid clonotypes used the 55 to 65 TRBV and 14 to 15 TRBJ segments found across samples. COPE and FqMerger were used to merge the filtered high-quality paired reads into contigs. BLAST was used to align contigs to IMGT TRBV, TRBD and TRBJ reference genes, with CDR3 defined following IMGT. Highly expanded clones were defined as clonotypes with a frequency above 0.1%. Shannon entropy was used to measure repertoire diversity, and the Gini coefficient was used to measure V-J evenness. A clonotype was considered public if more than one individual shared it. TCRdb reprocessed the public reads (quality trimming at Q25 with fastp, clone calling with MiXCR) and kept in-frame beta chains. Identical CDR3 proteins give one entry, which carries the most common genes and DNA. In this record, the V and J calls reflect TCRdb's handling and not the investigators' own analysis. Across this sample there are approximately 380,000 distinct CDR3 sequences, with 20% seen only once. The top ten clonotypes cover more than 20% of the sample.

The specimen was peripheral blood mononuclear cells (PBMCs), collected when the disease was refractory, from a patient treated with antithyroid drugs. The sequence was obtained from a female donor with Graves disease. The rearranged segments are TRBV28 and TRBJ1-2; TRBD1 is possibly the D segment (6 matching bases). The bases read TGTGCCAGCAGTTTATCCAGGGGACGGGGTTTCTACACCTTC. This encodes CASSLSRGRGFYTF.